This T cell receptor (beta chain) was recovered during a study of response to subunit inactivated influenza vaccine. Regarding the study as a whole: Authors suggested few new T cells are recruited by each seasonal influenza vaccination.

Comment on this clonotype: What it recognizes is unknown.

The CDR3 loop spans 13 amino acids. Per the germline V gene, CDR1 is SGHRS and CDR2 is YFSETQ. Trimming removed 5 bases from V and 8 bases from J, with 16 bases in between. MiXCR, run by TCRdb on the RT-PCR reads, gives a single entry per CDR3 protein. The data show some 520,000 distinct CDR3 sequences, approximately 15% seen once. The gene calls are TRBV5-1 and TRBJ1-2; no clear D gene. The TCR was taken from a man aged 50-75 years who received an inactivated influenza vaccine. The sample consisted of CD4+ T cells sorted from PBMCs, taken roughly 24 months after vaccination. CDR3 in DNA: TGCGCCAGCAGGTGGAATATTGAAGAAGGCTACACCTTC. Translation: CASRWNIEEGYTF.